The 19 T cell receptor beta chains below all came from one sample that was sequenced in a study of shared clonotypes between healthy human individuals. The protocol was immunoSEQ multiplex PCR, while the TCRdb copy is restricted to in-frame clones and leaves out a portion. The table shows just over 2,000,000 clones, with approximately 95% occurring only once. Sequencing input: naive CD4+ T cells sorted from blood. Subset indicated: CD45RA+ positively selected. Receptors were obtained from a man aged 18 to 29 in good health.

This rearrangement joins TRBV2 to TRBJ2-1; TRBD2 matches at 8 bases. Germline trimming cut 1 base from V and 7 bases from J; bases unmatched to any gene: 3. The V gene's germline CDR1 is SNHLY and CDR2 FYNNEI. The CDR3 is 14 residues long. The CDR3 coding sequence is TGTGCCAGCAGTGAAGGACTAGCGAGAAATGAGCAGTTCTTC. This encodes CASSEGLARNEQFF.

The chain joins TRBV29-1 to TRBJ1-5, with TRBD1 as a possible D gene (5 bases). The germline V gene has CDR1 SQVTM and CDR2 ANQGSEA. The CDR3 is 13 residues long. The V gene lost 3 bases and the J gene lost 9 bases, with 15 bases spanning the gap. The CDR3 sequence: CSVELRGEGPQHF. CDR3 nucleotide sequence: TGCAGCGTTGAGTTACGAGGGGAGGGGCCCCAGCATTTT. The whole variable domain, remainder taken from reference TRBV29-1 and TRBJ1-5, is SAVISQKPSRDICQRGTSLTIQCQVDSQVTMMFWYRQQPGQSLTLIATANQGSEATYESGFVIDKFPISRPNLTFSTLTVSNMSPEDSSIYLCSVELRGEGPQHFGDGTRLSIL.

Details on this clone: The sample contains more than one DNA sequence encoding this CDR3. The rearrangement links TRBV9 to TRBJ2-5; D uncertain. Germline values: CDR1 SGDLS, CDR2 YYNGEE. Trimming left V 1 base short and J 2 bases short, with 6 bases between. The CDR3 covers 13 residues. Here the CDR3 reads CASSVNGQETQYF. In nucleotides, the CDR3 is TGTGCCAGCAGCGTAAACGGACAAGAGACCCAGTACTTC.

The chain joins TRBV10-2 to TRBJ2-3; the match to TRBD2 covers 7 bases. V was pared by 2 bases and J by 2 bases, with 4 bases of the junction left unmatched. Looked up from germline, CDR1 is WSHSY and CDR2 is SAAADI. The CDR3 consists of 15 residues. CDR3 loop: CASSEPGLYTDTQYF. The DNA for the CDR3 is TGCGCCAGCAGTGAGCCGGGACTATACACAGATACGCAGTATTTT.

This sequence joins TRBV5-1 and TRBJ2-7; tentatively, D is TRBD2 (5 bases). Trimming pared 0 bases from V and 7 bases from J, leaving 14 bases between. CDR3 length: 14 residues. Per germline, CDR1 SGHRS and CDR2 YFSETQ. The CDR3 protein is CASSLEGEGAEQYF. The CDR3 nucleotides are TGCGCCAGCAGCTTGGAAGGTGAGGGAGCGGAGCAGTACTTC.

The chain uses TRBV4-3 and TRBJ2-5; TRBD2 matches 7 bases. V was clipped by 1 base and J by 7 bases; unmatched bases: 9. Germline V CDR1 and CDR2: LGHNA, YSLEER. There are 15 residues in the CDR3. Here the CDR3 DNA reads TGCGCCAGCAGCCAAGGCTACGCGGGAGATGGGACCCAGTACTTC. Encoded protein: CASSQGYAGDGTQYF.

V usage is TRBV5-4 and J usage is TRBJ1-6; D is unclear. Germline V gene data show CDR1 as SGHNT and CDR2 as YYREEE (reference sequence). There are 14 residues in the CDR3. Trimming stripped 1 base from V and 5 bases from J, with 7 bases between. DNA of the CDR3: TGTGCCAGCAGCTTGAACCGTGATAATTCACCCCTCCACTTT. Its protein is CASSLNRDNSPLHF. Full variable domain (remainder filled in from reference TRBV5-4 and TRBJ1-6): ETGVTQSPTHLIKTRGQQVTLRCSSQSGHNTVSWYQQALGQGPQFIFQYYREEENGRGNFPPRFSGLQFPNYSSELNVNALELDDSALYLCASSLNRDNSPLHFGNGTRLTVT.

The V gene is TRBV7-3, the J gene TRBJ1-5; D is uncertain. Germline V lookup: CDR1 SGHTA, CDR2 FQGTGA. Trimming took 4 bases from V and 3 from J, leaving 16 bases between them. The CDR3 runs 16 residues. The CDR3 loop reads CASSCPIAGLNQPQHF. In DNA, the CDR3 is TGTGCCAGCAGCTGCCCCATCGCGGGTCTCAATCAGCCCCAGCATTTT.

This CDR3 reads CASSYPPETQYF. CDR3 sequence (DNA): TGTGCCAGCAGTTACCCACCAGAGACCCAGTACTTC. The V call is TRBV6-6, the J call TRBJ2-5; no firm D call. The ends were cut back, 2 bases at V and 4 bases at J, with 5 bases in the middle. CDR1 is MNHNY and CDR2 is SVGAGI in the germline V gene (reference sequence). The CDR3 is 12 amino acids.

This chain uses TRBV18 with TRBJ2-5; the D gene could be TRBD1 or TRBD2 (5 bases each). This CDR3 spans 14 amino acids. CDR1 is KGHSH, CDR2 LQKENI, per germline. Trimming cost V 2 bases and J 1 base, with 8 bases left between them. CDR3 nucleotide sequence: TGTGCCAGCTCACCAAGGGACCGCCAAGAGACCCAGTACTTC. Amino acids: CASSPRDRQETQYF.

This chain links TRBV4-1 with TRBJ1-1, with 10 bases fitting TRBD1. CDR1 and CDR2 (germline): MGHRA, YSYEKL. Trimming at V came to 2 bases and at J to 1 base, leaving 4 bases not matched to a gene. This CDR3 is 16 amino acids long. CDR3 nucleotide sequence: TGCGCCAGCAGCCAATCGTGGGACAGGGGGAACACTGAAGCTTTCTTT. Protein product: CASSQSWDRGNTEAFF.

This rearrangement joins TRBV7-9 to TRBJ2-5; 9 nucleotides line up with TRBD2. V shed 1 base and J 4 bases; nucleotides not matched to a gene: 1. The CDR3 is 14 residues long. CDR1 is SEHNR and CDR2 is FQNEAQ in the germline V gene (reference sequence). CDR3 in DNA: TGTGCCAGCAGCTTAGAGACTAGCGGAGAGACCCAGTACTTC. It encodes CASSLETSGETQYF.

The chain joins TRBV5-4 to TRBJ2-7; D is uncertain. Germline values: CDR1 SGHNT, CDR2 YYREEE (reference sequence). V dropped 0 bases and J dropped 2 bases, with 9 bases sitting between them. The CDR3 loop spans 14 amino acids. For the CDR3, the DNA is TGTGCCAGCAGCTTGGGTCTACCCCCCTACGAGCAGTACTTC. Its translation: CASSLGLPPYEQYF.

The V and J genes are TRBV14 and TRBJ2-1; D is ambiguous. This CDR3 has 12 amino acids. The V end was cut by 1 base, the J end by 12 bases, with 10 bases between. Germline loops: CDR1 SGHDN, CDR2 FVKESK. CDR3 in DNA: TGTGCCAGCAGCCAAGGGAGAGATCGGCAGTTCTTC. Encoded protein: CASSQGRDRQFF. Drawing the rest from reference TRBV14 and TRBJ2-1, the complete variable domain is EAGVTQFPSHSVIEKGQTVTLRCDPISGHDNLYWYRRVMGKEIKFLLHFVKESKQDESGMPNNRFLAERTGGTYSTLKVQPAELEDSGVYFCASSQGRDRQFFGPGTRLTVL.

A note on this clone: Other DNA sequences from this sample encode an identical CDR3 as well. The chain carries TRBV18 and TRBJ2-3; maybe TRBD1 (6 bases). Germline V gene lookup returns CDR1 KGHSH and CDR2 LQKENI. V shed 3 bases and J shed 2 bases, with 12 bases lying between them. The CDR3 sequence is 15 residues long. The CDR3 sequence: CASSPVRGFTDTQYF. The CDR3 DNA is TGTGCCAGCTCACCCGTCAGGGGCTTCACAGATACGCAGTATTTT.

The chain uses TRBV10-3 and TRBJ2-3; 7 positions agree with TRBD1. The CDR3 has 14 amino acids. The J segment lost 2 bases and the V segment lost 11 bases, leaving 10 bases of the junction unmatched. Germline loops: CDR1 ENHRY, CDR2 SYGVKD. CDR3 in amino acids: CASGPGQTTDTQYF. CDR3 coding DNA: TGTGCCTCAGGACCGGGACAGACCACAGATACGCAGTATTTT.

This sequence joins TRBV28 and TRBJ2-4; D might be TRBD1 (7 bases). In germline, CDR1 is MDHEN, CDR2 SYDVKM. The CDR3 is made up of 12 amino acids. V was shortened by 10 bases and J by 8 bases, with 15 bases between the two germline ends. CDR3 coding DNA: TGTGCCACCGTGGCGGGGACAGACATTCAGTACTTC. Translated, it gives CATVAGTDIQYF.

V is TRBV27 and J is TRBJ1-2; D not certain. CDR1 MNHEY and CDR2 SMNVEV come from the germline V gene (reference sequence). The CDR3 has 11 residues. Trimming removed 1 base at V and 12 bases at J, with 9 bases between. This chain's CDR3 is CASSLFPSDTF. CDR3 sequence (DNA): TGTGCCAGCAGTTTATTCCCCTCCGACACCTTC.

J is TRBJ1-1 and V is TRBV18, with no clear D. CDR1 and CDR2 from the germline V gene are KGHSH and LQKENI. The CDR3 is 14 residues long. V was clipped by 3 bases and J by 5 bases, with 13 bases between them. The CDR3 nucleotides read TGTGCCAGCTCACCTGGGATTACCCTAACTGAAGCTTTCTTT. Its translation is CASSPGITLTEAFF.